This TCR beta chain was sequenced for a study of chemoradiotherapy in HPV16-positive cancers (dated 2022 in TCRdb). With regard to the full study: Candidate HPV-specific T-cell clones and common TCR motifs were defined through functional T-cell assays on cells from two HPV16-positive patients. The study set out to ask whether T-cell immunity against the HPV oncoproteins E6 and E7 changes over the course of chemoradiotherapy and whether that immunity affects survival. The candidate HPV-specific TCRs and motifs were subsequently tracked in TCR repertoires obtained from roughly 90 patients with HPV-related cancers. Findings and caveats that apply to the study as a whole: The survival association was reported for HPV16-positive patients, and the functional definition of HPV-specific T cells was derived from only two HPV16-positive patients. Expansion of candidate HPV-specific clones and E7-related TCR motifs was observed in the tumor microenvironment during treatment, whereas no such expansion was observed for non-HPV-specific T cells. Improved recurrence-free survival in HPV16-positive patients was associated with expansion of HPV-responsive T cells during chemoradiotherapy.

Preparation of the library involved the immunoSEQ multiplex PCR assay. TCRdb limited this immuneACCESS table to in-frame rearrangements with V and J called. A share of clones is missing; checked studies link under half to unresolved V genes, and the rest is unexplained. This sample holds about 23,000 clones; about 87% were observed only once. Clones ranked in the top ten supply over 5.5% of the sample. Repertoires were sampled repeatedly over the course of chemoradiotherapy so that clonal expansion in the tumor microenvironment could be followed. The CDR3, cysteine through phenylalanine, is 14 amino acids long. Just the 42-base CDR3 DNA is kept, in frame starting at base 1. CDR1 and CDR2, looked up from the germline V gene, are SGDLS and YYNGEE. A distance of 15 bases separates the germline ends of V and J, which lose 3 bases and 8 bases respectively. About this clone itself: Its antigen is unknown. Base qualities are missing; no much larger clone stands one base away.

The material was blood, obtained from a patient who underwent chemoradiotherapy. The chain links TRBV9 with TRBJ2-1; matching of 6 bases hints at TRBD2 as the D gene. This sequence originates from a human donor with HPV-associated anogenital cancer. The nucleotide sequence reads as follows: TGTGCCAGCAGCGGCTCCGGGGACTGGGATGAGCAGTTCTTC. The translation is CASSGSGDWDEQFF.